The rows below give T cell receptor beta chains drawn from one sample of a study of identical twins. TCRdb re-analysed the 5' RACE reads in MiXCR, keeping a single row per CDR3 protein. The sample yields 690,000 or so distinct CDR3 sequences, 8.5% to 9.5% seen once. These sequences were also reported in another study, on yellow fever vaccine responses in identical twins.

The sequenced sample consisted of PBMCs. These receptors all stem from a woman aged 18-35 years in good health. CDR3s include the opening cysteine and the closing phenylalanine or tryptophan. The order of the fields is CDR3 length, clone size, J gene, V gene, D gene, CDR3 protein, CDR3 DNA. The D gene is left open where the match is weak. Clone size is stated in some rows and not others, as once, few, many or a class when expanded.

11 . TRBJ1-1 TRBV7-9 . CASSLMSEAFF TGTGCCAGCAGCTTAATGTCAGAAGCTTTCTTT
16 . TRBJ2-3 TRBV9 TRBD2 CASRGLAGDGTDTQYF TGTGCCAGCCGGGGACTAGCGGGGGATGGCACAGATACGCAGTATTTT
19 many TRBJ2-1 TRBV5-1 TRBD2 CASSLKGLAVYSSYNEQFF TGCGCCAGCAGCTTGAAGGGACTAGCGGTCTATAGCTCCTACAATGAGCAGTTCTTC
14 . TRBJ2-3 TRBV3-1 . CASSSKGGTDTQYF TGTGCCAGCAGCTCTAAAGGGGGTACAGATACGCAGTATTTT
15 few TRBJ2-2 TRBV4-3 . CASSQRGANTGELFF TGCGCCAGCAGCCAAAGGGGGGCGAACACCGGGGAGCTGTTTTTT
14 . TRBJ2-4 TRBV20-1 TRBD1 CSADRDRAKNIQYF TGCAGTGCCGACAGGGACCGGGCCAAAAACATTCAGTACTTC
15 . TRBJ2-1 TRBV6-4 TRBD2 CASRRTSGRVDEQFF TGTGCCAGCAGAAGGACTAGCGGGAGAGTCGATGAGCAGTTCTTC
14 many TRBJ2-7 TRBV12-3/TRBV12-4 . CASSSPTATYEQYF TGTGCCAGCAGTTCTCCGACAGCCACCTACGAGCAGTACTTC
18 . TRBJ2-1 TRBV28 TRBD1 CASSGDRNSNYLYNEQFF TGTGCCAGCAGCGGGGACAGGAATTCGAATTACCTGTACAATGAGCAGTTCTTC
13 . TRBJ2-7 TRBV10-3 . CAISRGNLYEQYF TGTGCCATCAGTCGGGGTAACCTCTACGAGCAGTACTTC
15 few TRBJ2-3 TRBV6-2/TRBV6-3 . CASRVGLVSTDTQYF TGTGCCAGCAGGGTTGGGCTAGTATCGACAGATACGCAGTATTTT
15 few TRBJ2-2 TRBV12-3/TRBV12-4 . CASGRKGGNTGELFF TGTGCCAGCGGACGGAAGGGGGGGAACACCGGGGAGCTGTTTTTT
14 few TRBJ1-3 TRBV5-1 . CASSLASPGNTIYF TGCGCCAGCAGCTTGGCCAGTCCTGGAAACACCATATATTTT
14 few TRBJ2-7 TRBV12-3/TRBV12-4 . CASRHSTGAYEQYF TGTGCCAGCAGACATTCCACGGGGGCCTACGAGCAGTACTTC
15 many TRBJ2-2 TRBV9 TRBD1 CASSFKDRATGELFF TGTGCCAGCAGCTTCAAGGACAGGGCGACCGGGGAGCTGTTTTTT
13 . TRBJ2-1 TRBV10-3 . CAIVAQEGDEQFF TGTGCCATCGTGGCGCAGGAAGGGGATGAGCAGTTCTTC
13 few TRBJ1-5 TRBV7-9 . CASSRRVDQPQHF TGTGCCAGCAGCCGGCGCGTTGACCAGCCCCAGCATTTT
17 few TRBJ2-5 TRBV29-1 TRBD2 CSVEFLTGFREVETQYF TGCAGCGTTGAGTTTTTAACCGGGTTCCGGGAGGTTGAGACCCAGTACTTC
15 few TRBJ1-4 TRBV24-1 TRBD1 CATSDFRDRHEKLFF TGTGCCACCAGTGATTTCCGGGACAGGCATGAAAAACTGTTTTTT
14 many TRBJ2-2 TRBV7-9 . CASSFGRDTGELFF TGTGCCAGCAGCTTCGGTAGGGACACCGGGGAGCTGTTTTTT
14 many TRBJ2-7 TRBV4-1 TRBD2 CASSSQREGTEQYF TGCGCCAGCAGCTCGCAGCGGGAGGGGACCGAGCAGTACTTC
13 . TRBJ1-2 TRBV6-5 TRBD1 CASSYTTGVGYTF TGTGCCAGCAGTTACACTACAGGGGTCGGCTACACCTTC